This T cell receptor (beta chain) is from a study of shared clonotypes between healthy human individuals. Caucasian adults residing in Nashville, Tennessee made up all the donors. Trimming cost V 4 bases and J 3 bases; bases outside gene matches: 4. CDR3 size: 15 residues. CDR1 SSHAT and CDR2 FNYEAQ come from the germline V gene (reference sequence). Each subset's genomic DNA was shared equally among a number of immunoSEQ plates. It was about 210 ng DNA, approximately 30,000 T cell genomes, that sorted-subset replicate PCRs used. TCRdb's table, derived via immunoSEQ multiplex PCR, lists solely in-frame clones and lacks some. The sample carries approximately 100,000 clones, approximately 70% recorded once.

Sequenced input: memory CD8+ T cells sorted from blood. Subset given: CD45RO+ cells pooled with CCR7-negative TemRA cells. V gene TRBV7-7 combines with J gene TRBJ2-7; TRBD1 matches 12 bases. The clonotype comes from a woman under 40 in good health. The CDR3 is CASSSGTGGLYEQYF. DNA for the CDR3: TGTGCCAGCAGCTCCGGGACAGGGGGCCTCTACGAGCAGTACTTC.